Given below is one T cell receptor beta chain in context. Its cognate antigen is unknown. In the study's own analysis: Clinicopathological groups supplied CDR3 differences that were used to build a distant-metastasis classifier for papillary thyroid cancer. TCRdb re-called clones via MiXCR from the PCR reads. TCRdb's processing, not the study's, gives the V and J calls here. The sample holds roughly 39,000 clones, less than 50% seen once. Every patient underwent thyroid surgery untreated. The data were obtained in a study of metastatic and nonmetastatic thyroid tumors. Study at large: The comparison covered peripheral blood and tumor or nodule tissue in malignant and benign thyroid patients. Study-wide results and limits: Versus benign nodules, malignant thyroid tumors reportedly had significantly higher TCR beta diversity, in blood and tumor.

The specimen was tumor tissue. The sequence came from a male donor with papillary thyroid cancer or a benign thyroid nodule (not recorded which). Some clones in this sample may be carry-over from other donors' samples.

As DNA, the CDR3 is TGTGCCAGCTCACCATGGGGGGGCACTGAAGCTTTCTTT. Its protein is CASSPWGGTEAFF. This chain connects TRBV18 to TRBJ1-1; weak D call: TRBD1 (5 bases). This CDR3 region has 13 residues. The germline CDR1 and CDR2 sequences are KGHSH and LQKENI. V was cut by 2 bases and J by 4 bases, with 8 bases left in between.